Listed here are 20 T cell receptor beta chains from one sample, sequenced in a study of blood T cell repertoires in COVID-19 (TCRdb year 2020). Libraries came from the immunoSEQ multiplex PCR assay. TCRdb retrieved this table from immuneACCESS and kept in-frame rearrangements only. Not all clones are present; in checked studies, unresolved V genes account for under half, and no reason is known for the remainder. The sample data list about 59,000 clones, and around 85% of these were observed just once. Jointly, the top ten make up more than 8% of the sample. The sequencing input was peripheral blood. These receptors all stem from a human donor in a cohort sampled during active COVID-19.

The chain combines TRBV28 with TRBJ1-5; no clear D gene. The CDR3 runs 12 residues. In germline, CDR1 is MDHEN, CDR2 SYDVKM. V was cut by 3 bases and J by 4 bases, with 4 bases left in between. The chain's CDR3 is CASSFTNQPQHF. CDR3 bases: TGTGCCAGCAGTTTTACTAATCAGCCCCAGCATTTT.

This chain connects TRBV5-1 to TRBJ1-1; possible D gene TRBD1, 6 bases. Per germline, CDR1 SGHRS and CDR2 YFSETQ. The CDR3 covers 13 residues. V was pared by 2 bases and J by 2 bases, with 7 bases between. Here the CDR3 reads CASSLQGNTEAFF. CDR3 nucleotide sequence: TGCGCCAGCAGCTTACAGGGAAACACTGAAGCTTTCTTT.

The chain uses TRBV7-9 and TRBJ2-1; TRBD1 matches at 8 bases. Germline CDR1 reads SEHNR; CDR2 reads FQNEAQ (reference sequence). The junction had 12 bases not matched to a gene; V was cut back by 5 bases and J by 9 bases. The CDR3 extends over 15 amino acids. The CDR3 bases are TGTGCCAGCAGCCCCTGGGGGACAGGCCAGGGTGAGCAGTTCTTC. It specifies CASSPWGTGQGEQFF.

This chain links TRBV27 with TRBJ2-7, with 10 bases identical to TRBD2. There are 17 residues in the CDR3. Per the germline V gene, CDR1 is MNHEY and CDR2 is SMNVEV (reference sequence). J was trimmed by 0 bases and V by 6 bases; bases with no gene match: 11. DNA for the CDR3: TGTGCCAGCAGCCAGGGCAAGACTAGCGGGTACTCCTACGAGCAGTACTTC. It is translated as CASSQGKTSGYSYEQYF.

The CDR3: CASTVRSGTLILPYNEQFF. Here the CDR3 DNA reads TGTGCCAGCACCGTGCGGAGCGGGACCCTAATACTGCCCTACAATGAGCAGTTCTTC. The chain links TRBV7-2 to TRBJ2-1; 7 bases align to TRBD2. Per the germline V gene, CDR1 is SGHTA and CDR2 is FQGNSA. This CDR3 spans 19 amino acids. V lost 7 bases, J lost 2 bases, and 20 bases stayed unmatched.

V and J are TRBV5-4 and TRBJ1-1; 7 bases line up with TRBD1. CDR1 SGHNT and CDR2 YYREEE come from the germline V gene (reference sequence). J gave up 1 base and V 5 bases, and 2 bases lay outside the gene matches. This CDR3 has 13 amino acids. The CDR3 reads CASSWDRNTEAFF. CDR3 sequence (DNA): TGTGCCAGCAGTTGGGACAGGAACACTGAAGCTTTCTTT.

This clone occurred a few times. The chain links TRBV5-1 to TRBJ1-3; the match to TRBD1 covers 8 bases. The CDR3 contains 14 residues. Germline CDR1 is SGHRS and CDR2 is YFSETQ. The ends lost 4 bases at V and 9 bases at J; junction bases unmatched: 9. CDR3 sequence: CASSRGTGRTTIYF. CDR3 DNA: TGCGCCAGCAGCCGGGGGACAGGTCGAACCACCATATATTTT.

The chain has TRBV23-1 and TRBJ2-3, with a possible D match to TRBD1 (6 bases). TRBV23-1 is recorded as an ORF, its role being uncertain. The V and J ends lost 0 bases and 3 bases respectively, with 13 bases between them. The CDR3 loop spans 16 amino acids. The CDR3 loop reads CASSQSWGHITDTQYF. CDR3 coding DNA: TGCGCCAGCAGTCAATCTTGGGGACACATAACAGATACGCAGTATTTT.

The chain is built from TRBV3-1 (or the pseudogene TRBV3-2) and TRBJ1-6; 7 bases are shared with TRBD1. Germline V CDR1 and CDR2: LGHDT, YNNKEL (reference sequence). The CDR3 has 15 residues. J gave up 3 bases and V 5 bases, and 4 bases lay outside the gene matches. CDR3 residues: CASSKGGGYNSPLHF. The CDR3 DNA follows: TGTGCCAGCAGCAAAGGGGGCGGCTATAATTCACCCCTCCACTTT.

V and J are TRBV11-3 and TRBJ2-3; TRBD2 might be the D (6 bases). The CDR3 loop spans 12 amino acids. The germline gives CDR1 SGHNT, CDR2 YENEEA. Between the trimmed V and J ends, which lost 8 bases and 5 bases, there was a span of 11 bases. This chain's CDR3 is CASGDGGDTQYF. CDR3 in DNA: TGTGCCAGCGGTGACGGGGGAGATACGCAGTATTTT.

The chain is built from TRBV28 and TRBJ2-1; TRBD2 matches at 7 bases. Germline V gives CDR1 MDHEN, CDR2 SYDVKM. The CDR3 has 15 residues. Trimming took 7 bases from V and 8 from J; bases not matched to a gene: 14. In DNA form, the CDR3 reads TGTGCCAGCACTAAGGCTCTTGGGAGGGCCCATGAGCAGTTCTTC. Translation: CASTKALGRAHEQFF.

The chain couples TRBV15 to TRBJ2-6; perhaps TRBD1 as D (6 bases). This CDR3 spans 17 amino acids. Germline-derived CDR1 and CDR2 are LNHNV and YYDKDF (reference sequence). V lost 2 bases and J 4 bases, leaving 15 bases between the germline ends. CDR3 region: CATSRFGPGAGANVLTF. The CDR3 DNA reads as TGTGCCACCAGCAGATTTGGACCAGGGGCCGGGGCCAACGTCCTGACTTTC.

V and J are TRBV9 and TRBJ1-1; TRBD1 matches 7 bases. The CDR3 length is 14 residues. The ends lost 0 bases at V and 4 bases at J; junction bases unmatched: 3. From germline, CDR1 is SGDLS and CDR2 YYNGEE. The CDR3: CASSVEAGGTEAFF. CDR3 in DNA: TGTGCCAGCAGCGTAGAGGCAGGGGGCACTGAAGCTTTCTTT.

V gene TRBV11-2 combines with J gene TRBJ1-4; D might be TRBD1 (5 bases). The length of the CDR3 is 16 residues. Trimming removed 5 bases from V and 4 bases from J, with 17 bases in between. Per germline, CDR1 SGHAT and CDR2 FQNNGV. In nucleotides, the CDR3 is TGTGCCAGCAGCCTAGTGGGGCAGACTCTTAATGAAAAACTGTTTTTT. It translates to CASSLVGQTLNEKLFF.

The chain uses TRBV7-7 and TRBJ2-1; a weak D match, TRBD1 (5 bases). The CDR3 consists of 13 residues. V was trimmed by 1 base and J by 9 bases, leaving 10 bases between them. Germline CDR1 and CDR2: SSHAT and FNYEAQ (reference sequence). CDR3 in DNA: TGTGCCAGCAGCTTAGATTGGGGCGGTGAGCAGTTCTTC. Encoded protein: CASSLDWGGEQFF.

For this clone: This specimen includes other DNA sequences encoding the same CDR3. This rearrangement joins TRBV5-1 to TRBJ2-3; 8 bases agree with TRBD1. The CDR3 spans 14 residues. The V gene end was trimmed by 1 base and the J gene end by 5 bases; junction bases not matched to a gene: 3. CDR1 SGHRS and CDR2 YFSETQ come from the germline V gene. This CDR3 is CASSLTGGEDTQYF. The CDR3 DNA is TGCGCCAGCAGCTTGACAGGGGGTGAAGATACGCAGTATTTT.

J is TRBJ2-7 and V is TRBV18, with TRBD2 matching 12 bases. V gave up 4 bases and J gave up 3 bases; unmatched junction bases: 1. The CDR3 contains 14 residues. Germline V lookup: CDR1 KGHSH, CDR2 LQKENI. The CDR3 spells CASSQLAGGYEQYF. The CDR3, as DNA: TGTGCCAGCTCACAACTAGCGGGAGGCTACGAGCAGTACTTC. The full variable domain, completed using reference TRBV18 and TRBJ2-7, is NAGVMQNPRHLVRRRGQEARLRCSPMKGHSHVYWYRQLPEEGLKFMVYLQKENIIDESGMPKERFSAEFPKEGPSILRIQQVVRGDSAAYFCASSQLAGGYEQYFGPGTRLTVT.

The chain uses TRBV6-4 and TRBJ2-3; 8 nucleotides align to TRBD1. Trimming at V came to 2 bases and at J to 4 bases, leaving 5 bases not matched to a gene. The CDR3 consists of 15 residues. Germline V gene data show CDR1 as MRHNA and CDR2 as SNTAGT. DNA of the CDR3: TGTGCCAGCAGTGACGCCGGACAGGGTGCAGATACGCAGTATTTT. Encoded protein: CASSDAGQGADTQYF.

The rearrangement links TRBV7-9 to TRBJ2-2; the D gene is possibly TRBD1 (5 bases). This CDR3 region has 13 residues. Trimming left V 5 bases short and J 5 bases short, with 9 bases between. The V gene's germline CDR1 is SEHNR and CDR2 FQNEAQ (reference sequence). This chain's CDR3 is CASSPTVTGELFF. The CDR3 DNA reads TGTGCCAGCAGCCCGACAGTAACCGGGGAGCTGTTTTTT.

The V gene is TRBV18, the J gene TRBJ1-3; no firm D call. V lost 2 bases, J lost 0 bases, and 11 bases lay in between. The CDR3 loop spans 16 amino acids. Germline V gene data show CDR1 as KGHSH and CDR2 as LQKENI. As DNA, the CDR3 is TGTGCCAGCTCACCAGAGAGGCTAGGCTCTGGAAACACCATATATTTT. Translating it yields CASSPERLGSGNTIYF.